The next 10 T cell receptor beta chains were all read from a single sample in a study of human T cells and chemical hapten exposure. Via MiXCR, TCRdb re-called the RACE reads, giving one row per CDR3 protein. The profile shows about 300,000 distinct CDR3 sequences, about 5% of them singletons. Time point defined: pre-sensitization, week 0. Treatment described: therapeutic diphenylcyclopropenone sensitization with weekly scalp DPC. The sequencing used whole blood, collected in connection with sensitization to the hapten diphenylcyclopropenone (DPC). Receptor source: a woman in her late teens or twenties with alopecia areata. Some clones in this sample may be carry-over from other donors' samples.

In this sample, this clonotype turned up many times. The chain joins TRBV20-1 to TRBJ2-3; 14 positions agree with TRBD2. Germline CDR1 is DFQATT and CDR2 is SNEGSKA (reference sequence). The CDR3 covers 17 residues. The J segment lost 5 bases and the V segment lost 0 bases, leaving 7 bases of the junction unmatched. This chain's CDR3 is CSARDPGLAGDIDTQYF. CDR3 in DNA: TGCAGTGCTAGAGACCCGGGACTAGCGGGGGATATAGATACGCAGTATTTT.

In its sample, this clonotype was seen many times. The genes are TRBV7-2 and TRBJ2-3; 14 bases fit TRBD2. Trimming cost V 10 bases and J 5 bases; bases outside gene matches: 8. Germline V gene lookup returns CDR1 SGHTA and CDR2 FQGNSA. The CDR3 contains 15 residues. The DNA for the CDR3 is TGTGCCACCGCCAAGACTAGCGGGGGGGGAGATACGCAGTATTTT. It specifies CATAKTSGGGDTQYF.

This clonotype was seen many times. The chain recombines TRBV5-5 with TRBJ2-3; 11 nucleotides align to TRBD2. Per the germline V gene, CDR1 is SGHKS and CDR2 is YYEKEE (reference sequence). The ends lost 1 base at V and 6 bases at J; junction bases unmatched: 13. This CDR3 has 18 residues. The CDR3 region has the DNA TGTGCCAGCAGCTTGTTCGGGATTAGCGGGGGGGTGACCGATACGCAGTATTTT. It yields the protein CASSLFGISGGVTDTQYF.

This clonotype was observed a handful of times. The genes are TRBV7-3 and TRBJ2-1; TRBD2 agrees at 13 bases. This CDR3 is 16 amino acids long. Germline V CDR1 and CDR2: SGHTA, FQGTGA. V shed 5 bases, J shed 3 bases, and the junction held 4 bases outside the gene matches. The CDR3, as DNA: TGTGCCAGCAGCCCGGGACTAGCGGGGCTCTACAATGAGCAGTTCTTC. Translation gives CASSPGLAGLYNEQFF.

This clonotype was observed at least ten times. J is TRBJ1-5 and V is TRBV2; 7 bases align to TRBD1. From germline, CDR1 is SNHLY and CDR2 FYNNEI. V lost 5 bases and J lost 2; bases outside the gene matches: 6. This CDR3 comprises 15 residues. The CDR3, as DNA: TGTGCCAGCAGTCGACAGGGTCAGGGCAATCAGCCCCAGCATTTT. Translation gives CASSRQGQGNQPQHF.

This clonotype showed up just a few times. J is TRBJ1-3 and V is TRBV2; D call uncertain. Germline CDR1 is SNHLY and CDR2 is FYNNEI. This CDR3 has 15 amino acids. V gave up 2 bases and J gave up 2 bases, with 10 bases separating them. CDR3 loop: CASSEIGVTGNTIYF. The CDR3 DNA follows: TGTGCCAGCAGTGAAATCGGGGTGACTGGAAACACCATATATTTT. The complete variable domain, with remaining parts taken from reference TRBV2 and TRBJ1-3, reads EPEVTQTPSHQVTQMGQEVILRCVPISNHLYFYWYRQILGQKVEFLVSFYNNEISEKSEIFDDQFSVERPDGSNFTLKIRSTKLEDSAMYFCASSEIGVTGNTIYFGEGSWLTVV.

Ten or more counts support this clonotype. The chain links TRBV7-2 to TRBJ1-6, with D tentatively TRBD1 (5 bases). The germline V gene encodes CDR1 SGHTA and CDR2 FQGNSA. Trimming shortened V by 1 base and J by 9 bases, and 16 bases separated the two germline ends. The CDR3 has 16 amino acids. DNA of the CDR3: TGTGCCAGCAGCTTAGATAGAGGGGCGGCCGGTTCACCCCTCCACTTT. Translation gives CASSLDRGAAGSPLHF.

The chain combines TRBV6-9 with TRBJ1-5; tentative D call: TRBD1 (6 bases). Germline CDR1 and CDR2: MNHGY and SVAAGI. This CDR3 comprises 17 residues. Trimming removed 0 bases from V and 0 bases from J, with 12 bases in between. DNA for the CDR3: TGTGCCAGCAGTTATTCCCCAGACAGGAGTAGCAATCAGCCCCAGCATTTT. The encoded protein is CASSYSPDRSSNQPQHF.

Only a few counts were recorded for this clonotype. The chain uses TRBV4-3 and TRBJ2-1; 7 nucleotides line up with TRBD2. There are 17 residues in the CDR3. V trimming: 0 bases; J trimming: 5 bases; junction bases outside the gene matches: 10. CDR1 and CDR2 from the germline V gene are LGHNA and YSLEER. CDR3 DNA: TGCGCCAGCAGCCAAGATGTTGGGCGGGGGTTCAACAATGAGCAGTTCTTC. It codes for CASSQDVGRGFNNEQFF.

This clonotype was counted at least ten times. The chain recombines TRBV3-1 with TRBJ1-6; D call uncertain. This CDR3 spans 15 amino acids. V lost 0 bases and J 8 bases, leaving 11 bases between the germline ends. The germline V gene encodes CDR1 LGHDT and CDR2 YNNKEL (reference sequence). CDR3 sequence (DNA): TGTGCCAGCAGCCAAGAGTTCTCTGGGGATTCACCCCTCCACTTT. Protein sequence: CASSQEFSGDSPLHF.